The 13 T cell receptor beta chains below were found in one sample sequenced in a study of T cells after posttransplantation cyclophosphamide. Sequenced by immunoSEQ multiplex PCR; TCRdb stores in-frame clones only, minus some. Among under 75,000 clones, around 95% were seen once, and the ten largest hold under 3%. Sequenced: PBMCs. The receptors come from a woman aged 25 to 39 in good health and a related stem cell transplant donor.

The CDR3 DNA sequence: TGTGCCAGCAGCAAATTTAACGGGAATATCCATCAGCCCCAGCATTTT. This gives the protein CASSKFNGNIHQPQHF. The chain has TRBV21-1 and TRBJ1-5. TRBV21-1 is a known pseudogene. The CDR3 runs to 16 residues.

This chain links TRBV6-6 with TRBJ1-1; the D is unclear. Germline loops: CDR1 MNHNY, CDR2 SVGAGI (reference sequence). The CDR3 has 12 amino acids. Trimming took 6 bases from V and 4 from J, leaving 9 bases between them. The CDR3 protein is CASRAWGTEAFF. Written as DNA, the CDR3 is TGTGCCAGCAGGGCGTGGGGCACTGAAGCTTTCTTT.

The CDR3 region is CASSQGQGYNEQFF. CDR3 sequence (DNA): TGCGCCAGCAGCCAGGGGCAGGGGTACAATGAGCAGTTCTTC. V and J are TRBV4-3 and TRBJ2-1; TRBD1 is a possible D gene (6 bases). The V end lost 3 bases, the J end lost 4 bases, and 10 bases lay between the germline ends. Germline V CDR1 and CDR2: LGHNA, YSLEER. The length of the CDR3 is 14 residues.

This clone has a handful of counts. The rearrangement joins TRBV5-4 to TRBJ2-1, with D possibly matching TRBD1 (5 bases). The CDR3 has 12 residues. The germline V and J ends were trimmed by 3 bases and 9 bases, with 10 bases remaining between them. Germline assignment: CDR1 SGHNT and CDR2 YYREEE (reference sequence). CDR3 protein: CASSWERGEQFF. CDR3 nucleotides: TGTGCCAGCAGCTGGGAAAGGGGTGAGCAGTTCTTC.

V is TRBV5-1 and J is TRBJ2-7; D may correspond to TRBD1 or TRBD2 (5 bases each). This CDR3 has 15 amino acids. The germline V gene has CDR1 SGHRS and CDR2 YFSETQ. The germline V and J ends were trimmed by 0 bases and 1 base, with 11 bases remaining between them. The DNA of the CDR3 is TGCGCCAGCAGCTTGGACGGGACCTTTTCCTACGAGCAGTACTTC. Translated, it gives CASSLDGTFSYEQYF.

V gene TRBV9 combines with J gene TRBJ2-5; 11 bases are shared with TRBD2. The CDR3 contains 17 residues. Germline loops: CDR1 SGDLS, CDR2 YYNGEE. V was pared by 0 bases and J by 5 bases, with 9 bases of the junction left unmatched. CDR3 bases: TGTGCCAGCAGCGTAGGGGCTAGCGGGGGGCCGGGGGAGACCCAGTACTTC. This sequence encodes CASSVGASGGPGETQYF.

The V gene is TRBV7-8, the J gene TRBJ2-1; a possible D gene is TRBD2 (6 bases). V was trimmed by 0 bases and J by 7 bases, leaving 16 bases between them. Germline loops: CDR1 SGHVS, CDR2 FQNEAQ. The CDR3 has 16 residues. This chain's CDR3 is CASSLAEGRLVNEQFF. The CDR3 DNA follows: TGTGCCAGCAGCTTAGCGGAGGGGAGACTAGTGAATGAGCAGTTCTTC. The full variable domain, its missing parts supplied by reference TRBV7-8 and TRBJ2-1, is GAGVSQSPRYKVAKRGQDVALRCDPISGHVSLFWYQQALGQGPEFLTYFQNEAQLDKSGLPSDRFFAERPEGSVSTLKIQRTQQEDSAVYLCASSLAEGRLVNEQFFGPGTRLTVL.

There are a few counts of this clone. The CDR3 nucleotides are TGTGCCAGCTCACCCGAAGGGGAGGGTACGCAGTATTTT. Amino acid sequence: CASSPEGEGTQYF. The chain couples TRBV18 to TRBJ2-3; 7 positions match TRBD2. The J segment lost 8 bases and the V segment lost 3 bases, leaving 5 bases of the junction unmatched. The germline gives CDR1 KGHSH, CDR2 LQKENI. This CDR3 has 13 amino acids.

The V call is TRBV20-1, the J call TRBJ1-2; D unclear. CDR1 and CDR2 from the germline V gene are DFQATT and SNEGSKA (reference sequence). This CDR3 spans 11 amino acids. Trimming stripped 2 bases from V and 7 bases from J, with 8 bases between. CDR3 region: CSARTLGGYTF. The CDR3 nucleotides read TGCAGTGCTAGAACTCTTGGTGGCTACACCTTC.

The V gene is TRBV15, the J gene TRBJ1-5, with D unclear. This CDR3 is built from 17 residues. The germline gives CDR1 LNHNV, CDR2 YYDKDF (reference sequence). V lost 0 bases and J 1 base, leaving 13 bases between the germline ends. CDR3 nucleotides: TGTGCCACCAGCAGAGATTTGGAGTCGAGAAGCAATCAGCCCCAGCATTTT. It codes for CATSRDLESRSNQPQHF. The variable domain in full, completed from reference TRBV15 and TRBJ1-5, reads DAMVIQNPRYQVTQFGKPVTLSCSQTLNHNVMYWYQQKSSQAPKLLFHYYDKDFNNEADTPDNFQSRRPNTSFCFLDIRSPGLGDTAMYLCATSRDLESRSNQPQHFGDGTRLSIL.

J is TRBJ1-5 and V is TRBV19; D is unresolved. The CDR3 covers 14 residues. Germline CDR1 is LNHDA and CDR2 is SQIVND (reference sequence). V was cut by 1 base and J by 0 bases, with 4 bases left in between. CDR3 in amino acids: CASSIGNSNQPQHF. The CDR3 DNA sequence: TGTGCCAGTAGTATAGGGAATAGCAATCAGCCCCAGCATTTT.

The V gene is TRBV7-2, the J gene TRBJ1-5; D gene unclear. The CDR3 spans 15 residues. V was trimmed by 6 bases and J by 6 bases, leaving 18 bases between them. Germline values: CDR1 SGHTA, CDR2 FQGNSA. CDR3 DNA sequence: TGTGCCAGCAGGTTGGGCGGCAGTTTGGGTCAGCCCCAGCATTTT. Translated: CASRLGGSLGQPQHF.

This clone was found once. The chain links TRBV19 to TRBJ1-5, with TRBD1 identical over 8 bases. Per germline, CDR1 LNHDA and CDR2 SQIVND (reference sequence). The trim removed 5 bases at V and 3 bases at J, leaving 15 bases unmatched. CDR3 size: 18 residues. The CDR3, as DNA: TGTGCCAGTAGTCCCTCTTTAGGTGGGACAGGCGACAATCAGCCCCAGCATTTT. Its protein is CASSPSLGGTGDNQPQHF.